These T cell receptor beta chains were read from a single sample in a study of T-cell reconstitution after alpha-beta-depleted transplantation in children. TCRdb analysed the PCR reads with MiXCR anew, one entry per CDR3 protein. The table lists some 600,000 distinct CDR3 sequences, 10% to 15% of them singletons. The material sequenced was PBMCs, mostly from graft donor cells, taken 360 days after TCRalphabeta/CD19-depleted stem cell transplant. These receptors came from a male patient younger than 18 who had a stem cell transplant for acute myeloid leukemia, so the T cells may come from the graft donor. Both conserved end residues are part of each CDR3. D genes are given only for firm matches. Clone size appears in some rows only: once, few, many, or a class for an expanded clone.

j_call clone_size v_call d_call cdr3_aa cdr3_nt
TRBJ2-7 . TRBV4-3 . CASSQEGRASSYEQYF TGCGCCAGCAGCCAAGAGGGCAGGGCAAGCTCCTACGAGCAGTACTTC
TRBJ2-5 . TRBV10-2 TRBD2 CASSESMMVAGGGETQYF TGCGCCAGCAGTGAGTCGATGATGGTAGCGGGAGGCGGAGAGACCCAGTACTTC
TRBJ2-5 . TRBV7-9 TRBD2 CASSLNDAGEETQYF TGTGCCAGCAGTTTAAATGACGCGGGGGAAGAGACCCAGTACTTC
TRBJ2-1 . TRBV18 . CASSQLRSGNEQFF TGTGCCAGCTCACAGTTACGGTCAGGCAATGAGCAGTTCTTC
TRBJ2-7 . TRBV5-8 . CASSRLTNYEQYF TGTGCCAGCAGCCGCTTGACTAACTACGAGCAGTACTTC
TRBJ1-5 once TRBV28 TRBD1 CASSYRQGGHQPQHF TGTGCCAGCTCATACCGACAGGGCGGGCATCAGCCCCAGCATTTT
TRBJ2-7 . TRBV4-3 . CASSQASRTSYEQYF TGCGCCAGCAGCCAAGCGTCCCGTACGTCCTACGAGCAGTACTTC
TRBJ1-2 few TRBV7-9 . CASSYQGTYGYTF TGTGCCAGCAGCTACCAGGGCACCTATGGCTACACCTTC
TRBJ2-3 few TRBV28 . CASSLSLAAGDTQYF TGTGCCAGCAGTTTATCGTTAGCGGCGGGAGATACGCAGTATTTT
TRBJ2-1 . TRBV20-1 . CSCDPLDDEQFF TGCAGTTGCGATCCTCTCGACGATGAGCAGTTCTTC
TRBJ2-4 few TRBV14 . CASSHKDTLAKNIQYF TGTGCCAGCAGCCACAAGGACACCTTAGCCAAAAACATTCAGTACTTC
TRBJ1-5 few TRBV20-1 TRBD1 CSALGTGNNQPQHF TGCAGTGCTCTCGGGACAGGGAACAATCAGCCCCAGCATTTT
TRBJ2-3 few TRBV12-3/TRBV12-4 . CASSFGGEHYTDTQYF TGTGCCAGCAGTTTTGGCGGGGAACATTACACAGATACGCAGTATTTT
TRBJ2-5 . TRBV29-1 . CSVEGTGEETQYF TGCAGCGTTGAGGGCACCGGCGAAGAGACCCAGTACTTC
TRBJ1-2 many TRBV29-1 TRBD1 CSVDRTGIYGYTF TGCAGCGTTGATCGGACAGGAATCTATGGCTACACCTTC
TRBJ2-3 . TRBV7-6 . CASSLVGRRAPDTQYF TGTGCCAGCAGCTTAGTGGGAAGGAGAGCCCCAGATACGCAGTATTTT
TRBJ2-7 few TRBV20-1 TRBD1 CSAPRTGGMVYEQYF TGCAGTGCCCCCCGGACAGGGGGCATGGTCTACGAGCAGTACTTC
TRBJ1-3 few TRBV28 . CASSLLTGRSGNTIYF TGTGCCAGCAGTCTCCTAACAGGGCGTAGCGGAAACACCATATATTTT
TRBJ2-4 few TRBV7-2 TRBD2 CASSLRAGGPETKNIQYF TGTGCCAGCAGCTTGCGAGCGGGAGGGCCTGAAACCAAAAACATTCAGTACTTC
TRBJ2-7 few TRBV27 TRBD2 CASSSLTSGRGEQYF TGTGCCAGCAGTTCCCTGACTAGCGGGAGAGGCGAGCAGTACTTC
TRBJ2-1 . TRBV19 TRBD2 CASRVLAGGANEQFF TGTGCCAGTAGGGTACTAGCGGGAGGCGCCAATGAGCAGTTCTTC
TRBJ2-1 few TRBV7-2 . CASSLAIRGANNEQFF TGTGCCAGCAGCTTAGCGATTCGAGGAGCGAACAATGAGCAGTTCTTC
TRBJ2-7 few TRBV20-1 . CSASGSGDEQYF TGCAGTGCTAGCGGGAGTGGGGACGAGCAGTACTTC
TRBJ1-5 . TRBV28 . CASSFSDRRNQPQHF TGTGCCAGCAGTTTTTCTGACAGACGCAATCAGCCCCAGCATTTT
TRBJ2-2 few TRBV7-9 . CASSPENGELFF TGTGCCAGCAGCCCGGAGAACGGGGAGCTGTTTTTT
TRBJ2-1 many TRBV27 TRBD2 CASSFPGLAGEFF TGTGCCAGCAGTTTCCCAGGACTAGCGGGGGAGTTCTTC
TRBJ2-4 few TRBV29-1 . CSVEDLQYF TGCAGCGTTGAAGATCTTCAGTACTTC
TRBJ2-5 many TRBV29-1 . CSVVRGPGGQETQYF TGCAGCGTTGTTAGAGGACCAGGTGGGCAAGAGACCCAGTACTTC
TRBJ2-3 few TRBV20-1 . CSARGYGMDTQYF TGCAGTGCTAGAGGCTACGGCATGGATACGCAGTATTTT
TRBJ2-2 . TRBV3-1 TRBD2 CASSQDTHLAGELGELFF TGTGCCAGCAGCCAAGATACCCATCTAGCGGGAGAATTAGGGGAGCTGTTTTTT
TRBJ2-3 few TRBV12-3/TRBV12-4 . CASSFGSRQTVF TGTGCCAGCAGTTTCGGTTCGCGGCAGACCGTTTTT
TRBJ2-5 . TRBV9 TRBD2 CASSVSGRAETQYF TGTGCCAGCAGCGTTAGCGGGAGGGCTGAGACCCAGTACTTC
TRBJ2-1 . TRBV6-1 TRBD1 CASSRDSHNEQFF TGTGCCAGCAGTCGGGACAGTCACAATGAGCAGTTCTTC
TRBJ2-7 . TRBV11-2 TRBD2 CASTRWDYSSYEQYF TGTGCCAGTACCCGTTGGGACTACTCCTCCTACGAGCAGTACTTC
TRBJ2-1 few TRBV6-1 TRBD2 CASSLSGGGHNEQFF TGTGCCAGCAGTCTTAGCGGGGGAGGTCACAATGAGCAGTTCTTC
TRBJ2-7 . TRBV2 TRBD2 CASRRLAGGYEQYF TGTGCCAGCAGGAGGCTGGCGGGGGGCTACGAGCAGTACTTC
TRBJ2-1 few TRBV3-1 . CASSPLVVYNEQFF TGTGCCAGCAGCCCTCTAGTGGTCTACAATGAGCAGTTCTTC
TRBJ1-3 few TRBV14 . CAYDPSGPISGNTIYF TGTGCCTATGATCCTTCGGGACCGATTTCTGGAAACACCATATATTTT
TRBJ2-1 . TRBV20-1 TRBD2 CSARVWVVPGGPYNEQFF TGCAGTGCTAGAGTTTGGGTGGTGCCGGGAGGGCCGTACAATGAGCAGTTCTTC